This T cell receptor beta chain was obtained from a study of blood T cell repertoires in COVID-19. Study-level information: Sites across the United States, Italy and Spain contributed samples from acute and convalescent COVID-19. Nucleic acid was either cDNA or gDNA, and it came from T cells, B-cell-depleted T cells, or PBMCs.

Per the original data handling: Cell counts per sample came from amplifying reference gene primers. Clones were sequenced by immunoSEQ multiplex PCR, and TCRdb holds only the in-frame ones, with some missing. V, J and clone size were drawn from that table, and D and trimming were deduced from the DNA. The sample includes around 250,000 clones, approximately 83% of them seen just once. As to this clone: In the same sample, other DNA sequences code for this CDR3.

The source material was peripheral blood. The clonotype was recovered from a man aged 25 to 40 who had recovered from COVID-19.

The CDR3 sequence is CASSYSTGNTEAFF. The CDR3 DNA sequence: TGTGCCAGCAGTTACTCTACCGGGAACACTGAAGCTTTCTTT. The rearrangement links TRBV6-5 to TRBJ1-1; no clear D gene. Germline V gives CDR1 MNHEY, CDR2 SVGAGI. Trimming removed 0 bases from V and 1 base from J, with 6 bases in between. The CDR3 extends over 14 amino acids.